The source of this T cell receptor beta chain is a study of T cell changes during pregnancy in multiple sclerosis. TCRdb keeps only in-frame clones here, not all; method: immunoSEQ multiplex PCR. Seen here are tens of thousands of clones, nearly 95% observed once, and the top ten hold around 0.97%. The CDR3 is 13 residues long. The V gene's germline CDR1 is MNHEY and CDR2 SMNVEV (reference sequence). V shed 2 bases and J 3 bases; nucleotides not matched to a gene: 1. The chain links TRBV27 to TRBJ2-7; 7 positions match TRBD1. The source material was peripheral blood, sampled in the second trimester of pregnancy. The receptor's source is a female donor in good health, enrolled as a control in a pregnancy study. The CDR3 DNA is TGTGCCAGCAGTTTAGGGACAGACTACGAGCAGTACTTC. Translating it yields CASSLGTDYEQYF.